The 14 T cell receptor beta chains below come from one sample, sequenced in a study. TCRdb passed the 5' RACE reads through MiXCR, listing each CDR3 protein once. The data contain tens of thousands of distinct CDR3 sequences, roughly 17% of them singletons. Sequenced material: naive CD4+ T cells sorted from blood. Subset meaning: naive CD4+ T cells, CD4+CD45RA+CD25-. The source of these receptors is a female donor with breast cancer.

This clonotype was counted a few times. The rearrangement joins TRBV20-1 to TRBJ1-4; D unresolved. Looked up from germline, CDR1 is DFQATT and CDR2 is SNEGSKA (reference sequence). The V and J ends lost 6 bases and 8 bases respectively, with 7 bases between them. The CDR3 is 10 residues long. The CDR3 loop reads CSAKKEKLFF. DNA for the CDR3: TGCAGTGCAAAAAAGGAAAAACTGTTTTTT.

The chain recombines TRBV7-6 with TRBJ2-2, with D perhaps assigned TRBD1 or TRBD2 (5 bases each). This CDR3 spans 14 amino acids. Between the trimmed V and J ends, which lost 7 bases and 5 bases, there was a span of 14 bases. Looked up from germline, CDR1 is SGHVS and CDR2 is FNYEAQ. As DNA, the CDR3 is TGTGCCAGCAAACGGGACCCTGGGACCGGGGAGCTGTTTTTT. As protein: CASKRDPGTGELFF.

The gene calls are TRBV25-1 and TRBJ1-2; D is uncertain. The germline CDR1 and CDR2 sequences are MGHDK and SYGVNS. V was shortened by 6 bases and J by 6 bases, with 14 bases between the two germline ends. The CDR3 is 13 amino acids. CDR3 nucleotides: TGTGCCAGCAGGTCCCAGAGCAAGGATGGCTACACCTTC. Its translation: CASRSQSKDGYTF.

The chain has TRBV6-1 and TRBJ2-7; no reliable D call. CDR1 is MNHNS, CDR2 SASEGT, per germline. The CDR3 covers 15 residues. V was trimmed by 4 bases and J by 3 bases, leaving 16 bases between them. CDR3: CASSGAVPVLYEQYF. Written as DNA, the CDR3 is TGTGCCAGCAGTGGAGCCGTCCCTGTCCTCTACGAGCAGTACTTC.

The chain joins TRBV7-8 to TRBJ2-4; D may match TRBD1 or TRBD2 (5 bases each). Germline V gives CDR1 SGHVS, CDR2 FQNEAQ. The CDR3 consists of 17 residues. V lost 2 bases and J lost 0, with 14 bases in between. The CDR3, as DNA: TGTGCCAGCAGCTTATCCCGGGGACCGATAGCCAAAAACATTCAGTACTTC. This gives the protein CASSLSRGPIAKNIQYF.

This clonotype has ten or more counts. V is TRBV6-5 and J is TRBJ1-5, with a tentative D call TRBD1 (5 bases). Trimming pared 4 bases from V and 2 bases from J, leaving 15 bases between. CDR3 length equals 16 residues. Germline CDR1 is MNHEY and CDR2 is SVGAGI. DNA for the CDR3: TGTGCCAGCAGTTCCGCCGGGACGGGTGGCAATCAGCCCCAGCATTTT. It is translated as CASSSAGTGGNQPQHF.

The CDR3 protein is CASSPSFKQKAFLAKNIQYF. CDR3 DNA sequence: TGTGCCAGCTCACCAAGCTTCAAACAGAAAGCTTTTTTAGCCAAAAACATTCAGTACTTC. V usage is TRBV18 and J usage is TRBJ2-4; no firm D call. Trimming shortened V by 2 bases and J by 0 bases, and 23 bases separated the two germline ends. The CDR3 covers 20 residues. Germline CDR1 KGHSH, CDR2 LQKENI.

In its sample, this clonotype was seen a few times. The chain is built from TRBV6-5 and TRBJ2-1, with D perhaps matching TRBD1 (6 bases). Germline values: CDR1 MNHEY, CDR2 SVGAGI. The CDR3 totals 16 residues. Trimming pared 6 bases from V and 0 bases from J, leaving 15 bases between. The CDR3 loop reads CASRLSGTHSYNEQFF. The DNA of the CDR3 is TGTGCCAGCAGATTATCCGGGACACACTCCTACAATGAGCAGTTCTTC.

Of note for this clonotype: A read error may produce the germline difference seen at one junction end. V gene TRBV24-1 combines with J gene TRBJ2-5, with 7 positions matching TRBD2. Germline-derived CDR1 and CDR2 are KGHDR and SFDVKD. The CDR3 is 12 residues long. The CDR3 sequence is CAASDEGGIQYF. In nucleotides, the CDR3 is TGTGCCGCCAGTGACGAGGGAGGGATCCAGTACTTC.

This clonotype was observed a handful of times. The chain links TRBV28 to TRBJ2-3, with a tentative D call TRBD1 (5 bases). CDR1 MDHEN and CDR2 SYDVKM come from the germline V gene. CDR3 length equals 16 residues. Trimming took 3 bases from V and 0 from J, leaving 13 bases between them. The CDR3 DNA is TGTGCCAGCAGTTTGGGGCAGCTTTCTAGCACAGATACGCAGTATTTT. Its protein product is CASSLGQLSSTDTQYF.

The V gene is TRBV12-3 or TRBV12-4, the J gene TRBJ2-1, with D tentatively TRBD1 (5 bases). The CDR3 has 16 residues. V lost 4 bases and J lost 0, with 13 bases in between. CDR3 amino acids: CASSSRTSGSYNEQFF. CDR3 bases: TGTGCCAGCAGTTCAAGGACATCCGGCTCCTACAATGAGCAGTTCTTC.

The chain is built from TRBV12-5 and TRBJ2-6; 7 bases are shared with TRBD1. V shed 4 bases and J 0 bases; nucleotides not matched to a gene: 9. Per germline, CDR1 LGHNT and CDR2 FRNRAP. CDR3 length: 18 amino acids. The CDR3, as DNA: TGTGCTAGTGGTTCCCACAGGGGAATAAACTCTGGGGCCAACGTCCTGACTTTC. Translated, it gives CASGSHRGINSGANVLTF.

This clonotype has only one observation. This sequence may be a read error, since a much larger clone differs from it by one base. This chain joins TRBV5-1 and TRBJ2-1; D ambiguous. With 4 bases removed from V and 10 bases from J, the gap between germline ends came to 12 bases. Germline CDR1 is SGHRS and CDR2 is YFSETQ. The length of the CDR3 is 12 residues. The CDR3 here is CASSLRPGEQFF. The CDR3 DNA reads as TGCGCCAGCAGCCTACGGCCCGGAGAGCAGTTCTTC.

This clonotype has only a few counts. The chain is built from TRBV20-1 and TRBJ1-5, with 9 bases lining up with TRBD1. The V gene end was trimmed by 2 bases and the J gene end by 5 bases; junction bases not matched to a gene: 7. This CDR3 region has 15 residues. CDR1 is DFQATT and CDR2 is SNEGSKA in the germline V gene (reference sequence). CDR3 coding DNA: TGCAGTGCTAGACATGGGACAGGGAGATATCAGCCCCAGCATTTT. Translating it yields CSARHGTGRYQPQHF.